The rows below give T cell receptor beta chains drawn from one sample of a study of T and B cells in COVID-19 patients. TCRdb re-called the multiplex PCR reads with MiXCR, one entry per CDR3 protein. There are roughly 3,900 distinct CDR3 sequences in the sample; less than 25% occur only once, and roughly 27% lies in the top ten. The sample consisted of blood. The receptors derive from a human donor with active COVID-19. CDR3s include the opening cysteine and the closing phenylalanine or tryptophan. A D gene is named only where the DNA matches it firmly. Size tells how often a clone was seen (once, few, many) or the class of an expanded clone, and some rows leave it out.

clone_size	d_call	v_call	j_call	cdr3_nt	cdr3_aa
few	TRBD2	TRBV11-3	TRBJ2-7	TGTGCCAGCAGCTTAGTCGGGCGTAGCGGGGGGGACCAGTACTTC	CASSLVGRSGGDQYF
NA	TRBD2	TRBV20-1	TRBJ2-3	TGCAGTGCTGGGTTGCGGGGGGGCGGCACAGATACGCAGTATTTT	CSAGLRGGGTDTQYF
NA	TRBD1	TRBV6-2/TRBV6-3	TRBJ1-2	TGTGCCAGCCATAAGGTAGGCAGGGGGCGGGGGGGCTACACCTTC	CASHKVGRGRGGYTF
NA	TRBD2	TRBV19	TRBJ2-1	TGTGCCAGTAGTATTGTAGCGGGGGGGCCGGTTAATGAGCAGTTCTTC	CASSIVAGGPVNEQFF
few	TRBD1	TRBV5-1	TRBJ1-2	TGCGCCAGCAGCTTGGGACAGGGATCGCTATTCGGACATGGCTACACCTTC	CASSLGQGSLFGHGYTF
many	NA	TRBV7-9	TRBJ1-1	TGTGCCAGCAGCTTTCGACAGTACACTGAAGCTTTCTTT	CASSFRQYTEAFF
NA	NA	TRBV29-1	TRBJ2-3	TGCAGCGTTGAAGCGGATACACATATGCAGTATTTT	CSVEADTHMQYF
medium-sized	TRBD2	TRBV19	TRBJ2-3	TGTGCCAGTAGTCCCCTGAATAGCGGGGGATCAGATACGCAGTATTTT	CASSPLNSGGSDTQYF
NA	TRBD1	TRBV29-1	TRBJ2-2	TGCAGCGGGGGACGAACAGGGGGCGGCGGGGAGCTGTTTTTT	CSGGRTGGGGELFF
NA	NA	TRBV27	TRBJ1-2	TGTGCCAGCAGTTTAGCCGGGACCACCCTGGGGTACACCTTC	CASSLAGTTLGYTF
NA	NA	TRBV7-9	TRBJ1-5	TGTGCCAGCAGCTTATCATTTGATCAGCCCCAGCATTTT	CASSLSFDQPQHF
NA	TRBD1	TRBV5-4	TRBJ2-1	TGTGCCAGCACTTCGACAGGGGGGCCCTACAATGAGCAGTTCTTC	CASTSTGGPYNEQFF
medium-sized	TRBD1	TRBV11-3	TRBJ1-4	TGTGCCAGCAGCCCGGACAGGGGGACAACTAATGAAAAACTGTTTTTT	CASSPDRGTTNEKLFF
once	NA	TRBV7-6	TRBJ2-5	TGTGCCAGCTGTGAGCGTCTGAGTGGTGGGGAGACCCAGTACTTC	CASCERLSGGETQYF
many	NA	TRBV6-6	TRBJ1-1	TGTGCCAGCAGTTACTCTGGGGGAAGCACTGAAGCTTTCTTT	CASSYSGGSTEAFF
NA	TRBD1	TRBV19	TRBJ2-3	TGTGCCAGTAGTAGACAGGGCCGCACAGATACGCAGTATTTT	CASSRQGRTDTQYF